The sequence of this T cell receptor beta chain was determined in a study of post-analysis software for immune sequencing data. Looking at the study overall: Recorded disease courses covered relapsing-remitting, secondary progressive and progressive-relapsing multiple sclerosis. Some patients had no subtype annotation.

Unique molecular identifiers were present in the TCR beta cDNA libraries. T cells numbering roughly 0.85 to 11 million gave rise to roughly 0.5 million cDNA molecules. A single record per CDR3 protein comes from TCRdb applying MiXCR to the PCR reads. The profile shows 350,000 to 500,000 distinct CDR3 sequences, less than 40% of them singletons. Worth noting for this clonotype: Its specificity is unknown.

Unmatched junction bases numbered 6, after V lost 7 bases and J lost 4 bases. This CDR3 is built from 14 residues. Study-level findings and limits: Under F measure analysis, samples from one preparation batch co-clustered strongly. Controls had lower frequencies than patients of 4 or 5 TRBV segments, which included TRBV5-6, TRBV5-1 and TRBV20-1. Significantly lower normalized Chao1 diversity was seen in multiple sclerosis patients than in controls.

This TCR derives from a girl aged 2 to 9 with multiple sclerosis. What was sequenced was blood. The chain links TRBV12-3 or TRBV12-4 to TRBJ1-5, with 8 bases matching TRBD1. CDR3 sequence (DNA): TGTGCCAGCATTGGGGACAGGCAAAATCAGCCCCAGCATTTT. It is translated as CASIGDRQNQPQHF.